This T cell receptor beta chain is drawn from a study of regulatory T cells in long-lasting Graves disease. Study-wide context: Persistent Graves' disease meant over 5 years of antithyroid drugs with positive TSH receptor antibodies.

Time point of the sample: persistent/refractory GD, antithyroid drugs over 5 years with positive TRAb. PBMC-extracted RNA yielded the TCR library. American Thyroid Association guidelines defined how Graves' disease was diagnosed. V gave up 3 bases and J gave up 1 base, with 12 bases separating them. The CDR3 sequence is 16 residues long. Germline loops: CDR1 SGHAT, CDR2 FQNNGV. Building the TCR beta libraries relied on iRepertoire HTBI primers, and CDR3 regions underwent Arm-PCR. Authors' data handling: From all samples, identification returned approximately 15 TRBJ and 60 to 80 TRBV segments. From the multiplex PCR reads, TCRdb called clonotypes with MiXCR, one entry per CDR3 protein. TCRdb, rather than the study authors, made the V and J calls. The repertoire holds roughly 700,000 distinct CDR3 sequences, with 30% as singletons.

This specimen was peripheral blood mononuclear cells (PBMCs), taken when the disease was refractory, from a patient treated with antithyroid drugs. The receptor's source is a female donor with Graves disease. The genes are TRBV11-2 and TRBJ2-2, with D perhaps TRBD2 (6 bases). The CDR3 region has the DNA TGTGCCAGCAGCTTGTGGTTAGCGGAGAACACCGGGGAGCTGTTTTTT. Protein product: CASSLWLAENTGELFF. The variable domain in full, completed from reference TRBV11-2 and TRBJ2-2, reads EAGVAQSPRYKIIEKRQSVAFWCNPISGHATLYWYQQILGQGPKLLIQFQNNGVVDDSQLPKDRFSAERLKGVDSTLKIQPAKLEDSAVYLCASSLWLAENTGELFFGEGSRLTVL.